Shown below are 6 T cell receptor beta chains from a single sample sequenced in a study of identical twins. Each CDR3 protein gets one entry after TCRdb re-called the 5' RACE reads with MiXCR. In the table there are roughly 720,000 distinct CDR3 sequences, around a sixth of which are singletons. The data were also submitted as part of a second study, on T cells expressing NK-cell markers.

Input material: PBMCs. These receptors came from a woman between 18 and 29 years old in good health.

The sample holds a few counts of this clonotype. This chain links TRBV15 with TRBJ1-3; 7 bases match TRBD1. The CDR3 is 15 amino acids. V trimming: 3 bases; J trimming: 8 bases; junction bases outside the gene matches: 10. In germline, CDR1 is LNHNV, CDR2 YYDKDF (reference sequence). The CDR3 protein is CATSSEQGFGHTIYF. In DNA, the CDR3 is TGTGCCACCAGCAGTGAACAGGGGTTCGGGCACACCATATATTTT.

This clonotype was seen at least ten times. Here the CDR3 reads CASSSRASTDTQYF. DNA of the CDR3: TGTGCCAGCAGTAGCCGGGCCTCCACAGATACGCAGTATTTT. The chain couples TRBV28 to TRBJ2-3; D not certain. CDR1 and CDR2 from the germline V gene are MDHEN and SYDVKM. V shed 5 bases and J shed 2 bases, with 11 bases lying between them. The CDR3 is 14 amino acids.

The CDR3 region is CAISGRLANYGYTF. In nucleotides, the CDR3 is TGTGCCATCAGTGGGAGGTTGGCGAACTATGGCTACACCTTC. V and J are TRBV10-3 and TRBJ1-2; D not certain. This CDR3 comprises 14 residues. Trimming pared 4 bases from V and 2 bases from J, leaving 11 bases between. Germline assignment: CDR1 ENHRY and CDR2 SYGVKD.

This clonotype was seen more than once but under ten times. Here the CDR3 reads CASNGNPSYEQYF. CDR3 sequence (DNA): TGTGCCAGCAACGGCAATCCCTCCTACGAGCAGTACTTC. The chain is built from TRBV12-3 or TRBV12-4 and TRBJ2-7; no reliable D call. The CDR3 is 13 residues long. Trimming pared 7 bases from V and 0 bases from J, leaving 10 bases between.

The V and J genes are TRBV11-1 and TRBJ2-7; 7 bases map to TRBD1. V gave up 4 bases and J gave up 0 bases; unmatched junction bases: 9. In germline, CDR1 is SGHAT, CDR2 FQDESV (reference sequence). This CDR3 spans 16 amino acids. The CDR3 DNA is TGTGCCAGCAGCTCCTGGACAGGCCGAAGCTCCTACGAGCAGTACTTC. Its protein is CASSSWTGRSSYEQYF.

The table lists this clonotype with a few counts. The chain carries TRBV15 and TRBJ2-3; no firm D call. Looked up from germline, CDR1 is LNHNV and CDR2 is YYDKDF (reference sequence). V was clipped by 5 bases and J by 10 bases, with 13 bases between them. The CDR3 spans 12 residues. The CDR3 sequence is CATSQRTSPQYF. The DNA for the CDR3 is TGTGCCACCAGCCAACGGACCTCCCCGCAGTATTTT.